The next 29 T cell receptor beta chains were all read from a single sample in a study of control samples from healthy donors and cancer patients. Profiled with immunoSEQ multiplex PCR; TCRdb holds only in-frame clones, not every one. This repertoire shows around 120,000 clones, approximately 89% found once; its top ten account for approximately 3.5%. Sequencing input: blood. These receptors were obtained from a man in his forties in good health.

The V gene is TRBV30, the J gene TRBJ2-7, with D tentatively TRBD2 (5 bases). Germline CDR1 and CDR2: GTSNPN and SVGIG (reference sequence). The V gene lost 3 bases and the J gene lost 5 bases, with 17 bases spanning the gap. The CDR3 is made up of 14 amino acids. The CDR3 spells CAWRPDLLVNEQYF. CDR3 DNA sequence: TGTGCCTGGAGGCCTGACTTACTAGTTAACGAGCAGTACTTC.

The chain joins TRBV6-1 to TRBJ1-5; D possibly corresponds to TRBD1 (5 bases). This CDR3 is built from 12 residues. The germline V gene encodes CDR1 MNHNS and CDR2 SASEGT. Deletions cut 3 bases from V and 11 bases from J, with 11 bases between. CDR3 sequence reads: CASSEGGLAQHF. The CDR3 DNA reads as TGTGCCAGCAGTGAGGGGGGTCTGGCCCAGCATTTT.

This chain joins TRBV6-1 and TRBJ1-6; TRBD1 agrees at 8 bases. This CDR3 is 15 amino acids long. CDR1 is MNHNS, CDR2 SASEGT, per germline. V was pared by 1 base and J by 7 bases, with 3 bases of the junction left unmatched. The CDR3 nucleotides read TGTGCCAGCAGTGAAGAGGCAGGGGGCAATTCACCCCTCCACTTT. Translating it yields CASSEEAGGNSPLHF.

This chain links TRBV10-3 with TRBJ2-1; TRBD2 matches 9 bases. The CDR3 totals 16 residues. The V gene end was trimmed by 0 bases and the J gene end by 5 bases; junction bases not matched to a gene: 5. The germline gives CDR1 ENHRY, CDR2 SYGVKD. The CDR3 DNA follows: TGTGCCATCAGTGAGTCGGTCGCGGGGGGGGACAATGAGCAGTTCTTC. Translated, it gives CAISESVAGGDNEQFF.

The V and J genes are TRBV7-9 and TRBJ2-5, with D perhaps matching TRBD1 (7 bases). With 3 bases removed from V and 2 bases from J, the gap between germline ends came to 13 bases. Germline assignment: CDR1 SEHNR and CDR2 FQNEAQ (reference sequence). The CDR3 extends over 15 amino acids. The CDR3 sequence is CASSLVSGGQETQYF. The CDR3 DNA reads as TGTGCCAGCAGCTTGGTATCAGGGGGGCAAGAGACCCAGTACTTC.

Only one count was recorded for this clone. The V and J genes are TRBV6-5 and TRBJ1-6; TRBD1 aligns across 8 bases. Germline V gene lookup returns CDR1 MNHEY and CDR2 SVGAGI. The CDR3 runs to 15 residues. V lost 6 bases and J lost 4; bases outside the gene matches: 5. The CDR3 here is CASRSGQGYNSPLHF. The CDR3 DNA reads as TGTGCCAGCAGGTCCGGACAGGGATATAATTCACCCCTCCACTTT.

This chain links TRBV5-1 with TRBJ1-2; possibly TRBD1 for D (5 bases). V was shortened by 3 bases and J by 0 bases, with 12 bases between the two germline ends. The CDR3 has 15 amino acids. Germline assignment: CDR1 SGHRS and CDR2 YFSETQ. The CDR3 coding sequence is TGCGCCAGCAGCTCAACAGGAATTCCTAACTATGGCTACACCTTC. This translates into CASSSTGIPNYGYTF.

The V and J genes are TRBV5-5 and TRBJ1-5; 7 nucleotides line up with TRBD1. Germline trimming cut 3 bases from V and 0 bases from J; bases unmatched to any gene: 3. CDR1 SGHKS and CDR2 YYEKEE come from the germline V gene (reference sequence). There are 15 residues in the CDR3. The CDR3 reads CASSSDRTSNQPQHF. In DNA, the CDR3 is TGTGCCAGCAGCTCGGACAGGACTAGCAATCAGCCCCAGCATTTT. The full variable domain, in which reference TRBV5-5 and TRBJ1-5 provide the parts outside the CDR3, is DAGVTQSPTHLIKTRGQQVTLRCSPISGHKSVSWYQQVLGQGPQFIFQYYEKEERGRGNFPDRFSARQFPNYSSELNVNALLLGDSALYLCASSSDRTSNQPQHFGDGTRLSIL.

The V gene is TRBV12-5, the J gene TRBJ1-5, with D perhaps matching TRBD1 (6 bases). Per germline, CDR1 LGHNT and CDR2 FRNRAP. The CDR3 loop spans 19 amino acids. Trimming stripped 0 bases from V and 0 bases from J, with 18 bases between. The CDR3 bases are TGTGCTAGTGGTTTGGTACTATGGCAGGGGAGGAATAGCAATCAGCCCCAGCATTTT. Amino acid sequence: CASGLVLWQGRNSNQPQHF.

The rearrangement joins TRBV18 to TRBJ2-1; 9 positions match TRBD2. Germline CDR1 is KGHSH and CDR2 is LQKENI. V gave up 0 bases and J gave up 4 bases; unmatched junction bases: 4. The CDR3 loop spans 16 amino acids. The CDR3 DNA reads TGTGCCAGCTCACCACCCCAGCGGGGGGCTTACAATGAGCAGTTCTTC. Encoded protein: CASSPPQRGAYNEQFF.

The J gene is TRBJ2-7, the V gene TRBV2, with D perhaps being TRBD1 or TRBD2 (5 bases each). Germline V gives CDR1 SNHLY, CDR2 FYNNEI. Trimming took off 5 bases at V and 2 bases at J, with 13 bases between the two ends. This CDR3 contains 14 residues. DNA for the CDR3: TGTGCCAGCAGTTACCGGGACGGACCCTACGAGCAGTACTTC. It encodes CASSYRDGPYEQYF.

J is TRBJ1-5 and V is TRBV6-4; the D is unclear. CDR3 length: 14 residues. Trimming pared 3 bases from V and 9 bases from J, leaving 15 bases between. Per the germline V gene, CDR1 is MRHNA and CDR2 is SNTAGT. CDR3 sequence reads: CASSEGGERTPQHF. CDR3 nucleotides: TGTGCCAGCAGTGAAGGCGGGGAACGTACGCCCCAGCATTTT.

This sequence joins TRBV5-1 and TRBJ2-5; D is ambiguous. The germline CDR1 and CDR2 sequences are SGHRS and YFSETQ. Trimming took 4 bases from V and 7 from J, leaving 11 bases between them. This CDR3 region has 12 residues. DNA of the CDR3: TGCGCCAGCAGCCTTAAAATTGGGACCCAGTACTTC. It encodes CASSLKIGTQYF.

The chain employs TRBV9 and TRBJ2-3; D is unclear. V dropped 0 bases and J dropped 1 base, with 9 bases sitting between them. The CDR3 has 15 residues. Germline loops: CDR1 SGDLS, CDR2 YYNGEE. CDR3 coding DNA: TGTGCCAGCAGCGTAGCGAACTCGGGCACAGATACGCAGTATTTT. This gives the protein CASSVANSGTDTQYF.

The chain couples TRBV27 to TRBJ1-6; 10 positions match TRBD1. J lost 7 bases, V lost 3 bases, and 3 bases had no gene match. The germline V gene has CDR1 MNHEY and CDR2 SMNVEV (reference sequence). The CDR3 runs to 15 residues. The CDR3 DNA follows: TGTGCCAGCAGTTTCTGGACAGGGGGGAATTCACCCCTCCACTTT. Amino acid sequence: CASSFWTGGNSPLHF.

The sample holds a few counts of this clone. The chain recombines TRBV6-5 with TRBJ1-5; TRBD1 aligns across 7 bases. Losses at the gene ends were 7 bases for V and 0 bases for J; bases not matched to a gene: 6. CDR1 and CDR2 from the germline V gene are MNHEY and SVGAGI. The CDR3 is 15 amino acids. The CDR3 region has the DNA TGTGCCAGCAAGGGGGACAGTTATAGCAATCAGCCCCAGCATTTT. Its protein product is CASKGDSYSNQPQHF.

The chain has TRBV29-1 and TRBJ1-4; D uncertain. CDR1 SQVTM and CDR2 ANQGSEA come from the germline V gene. The CDR3 has 12 amino acids. V dropped 4 bases and J dropped 4 bases, with 7 bases sitting between them. The CDR3 loop reads CSVVGYNEKLFF. The CDR3 DNA reads as TGCAGCGTTGTAGGGTATAATGAAAAACTGTTTTTT.

The rearrangement links TRBV4-1 to TRBJ1-4; tentatively, D is TRBD1 (6 bases). Germline V gene lookup returns CDR1 MGHRA and CDR2 YSYEKL. The CDR3 sequence is 16 residues long. Deletions cut 0 bases from V and 8 bases from J, with 16 bases between. The CDR3 spells CASSQDQGQRGEKLFF. The CDR3 DNA follows: TGCGCCAGCAGCCAAGATCAAGGACAGAGAGGGGAAAAACTGTTTTTT.

This chain uses TRBV5-8 with TRBJ2-2; D might be TRBD2 (5 bases). The length of the CDR3 is 14 residues. CDR1 and CDR2 from the germline V gene are SGHTS and YDEGEE. V lost 1 base to trimming and J lost 4 bases, with 8 bases between them. DNA for the CDR3: TGTGCCAGCAGCTTGTTCGGGGTCACCGGGGAGCTGTTTTTT. This sequence encodes CASSLFGVTGELFF. The entire variable domain, with the rest obtained from reference TRBV5-8 and TRBJ2-2, is as follows: EAGVTQSPTHLIKTRGQQATLRCSPISGHTSVYWYQQALGLGLQFLLWYDEGEERNRGNFPPRFSGRQFPNYSSELNVNALELEDSALYLCASSLFGVTGELFFGEGSRLTVL.

This chain links TRBV6-2 or TRBV6-3 with TRBJ1-2, with 8 bases aligning to TRBD1. V gave up 5 bases and J gave up 4 bases; unmatched junction bases: 3. CDR1 and CDR2 from the germline V gene are MNHEY and SVGEGT. The CDR3 has 13 residues. The CDR3 loop is CASSRTGLYGYTF. CDR3 DNA sequence: TGTGCCAGCAGTCGGACAGGGCTCTATGGCTACACCTTC.

The chain employs TRBV11-3 and TRBJ1-1, with D unclear. Deletions cut 5 bases from V and 0 bases from J, with 16 bases between. CDR3 length equals 16 residues. Germline V gene lookup returns CDR1 SGHNT and CDR2 YENEEA. The CDR3: CASSISQFPMNTEAFF. CDR3 DNA: TGTGCCAGCAGCATATCCCAGTTCCCAATGAACACTGAAGCTTTCTTT.

The chain carries TRBV19 and TRBJ2-2, with TRBD1 identical over 7 bases. The germline CDR1 and CDR2 sequences are LNHDA and SQIVND (reference sequence). V lost 4 bases and J lost 4; bases outside the gene matches: 12. There are 17 residues in the CDR3. The CDR3 DNA sequence: TGTGCCAGTAGTAAGTTGTACAGGGGCGAGGGCACCGGGGAGCTGTTTTTT. It codes for CASSKLYRGEGTGELFF.

The rearrangement joins TRBV5-1 to TRBJ1-1; D remains unclear. The V end lost 0 bases, the J end lost 9 bases, and 15 bases lay between the germline ends. Germline assignment: CDR1 SGHRS and CDR2 YFSETQ. CDR3 length: 14 amino acids. CDR3 nucleotide sequence: TGCGCCAGCAGCTTGGGTTACTTGGATACTAAAGCTTTCTTT. Translation gives CASSLGYLDTKAFF.

This clone was counted between two and nine times. This chain uses TRBV5-4 with TRBJ1-2; D remains unclear. The CDR3 is made up of 14 amino acids. V gave up 4 bases and J gave up 8 bases, with 18 bases separating them. In germline, CDR1 is SGHNT, CDR2 YYREEE (reference sequence). This CDR3 reads CASSPGERSLGYTF. CDR3 coding DNA: TGTGCCAGCAGCCCTGGGGAACGCTCCCTAGGCTACACCTTC.

This chain connects TRBV19 to TRBJ2-1; TRBD2 agrees at 9 bases. Looked up from germline, CDR1 is LNHDA and CDR2 is SQIVND (reference sequence). This CDR3 has 14 residues. V trimming: 5 bases; J trimming: 6 bases; junction bases outside the gene matches: 5. The CDR3 bases are TGTGCCAGTAGTTCTGGACTAGCGCTCAATGAGCAGTTCTTC. This gives the protein CASSSGLALNEQFF.

This rearrangement joins TRBV3-1 (or the pseudogene TRBV3-2) to TRBJ2-3; possible D gene TRBD2, 5 bases. This CDR3 spans 14 amino acids. The ends were cut back, 3 bases at V and 3 bases at J, with 10 bases in the middle. Germline assignment: CDR1 LGHDT and CDR2 YNNKEL (reference sequence). The CDR3 bases are TGTGCCAGCAGCCAGGAGCGGCGGACAGATACGCAGTATTTT. The encoded protein is CASSQERRTDTQYF.

This clone was seen more than once but under ten times. CDR3 protein: CASSPTLGPLHGYTF. In nucleotides, the CDR3 is TGTGCCAGCAGCCCAACTTTGGGCCCTCTTCATGGCTACACCTTC. The J gene is TRBJ1-2, the V gene TRBV14; D gene ambiguous. The V gene's germline CDR1 is SGHDN and CDR2 FVKESK. The V end was cut by 4 bases, the J end by 6 bases, with 18 bases between. This CDR3 contains 15 residues. Full variable domain (outside the CDR3, taken from reference TRBV14 and TRBJ1-2): EAGVTQFPSHSVIEKGQTVTLRCDPISGHDNLYWYRRVMGKEIKFLLHFVKESKQDESGMPNNRFLAERTGGTYSTLKVQPAELEDSGVYFCASSPTLGPLHGYTFGSGTRLTVV.

The chain's CDR3 is CSVEAGETEAFF. The CDR3 DNA reads TGCAGCGTTGAGGCCGGAGAAACTGAAGCTTTCTTT. The chain uses TRBV29-1 and TRBJ1-1; D not certain. Germline-derived CDR1 and CDR2 are SQVTM and ANQGSEA. CDR3 length: 12 amino acids. V was clipped by 3 bases and J by 5 bases, with 10 bases between them.

This chain links TRBV18 with TRBJ1-4, with a tentative D call TRBD1 (6 bases). The germline V and J ends were trimmed by 2 bases and 4 bases, with 17 bases remaining between them. CDR3 length equals 17 residues. Germline V gene lookup returns CDR1 KGHSH and CDR2 LQKENI. This CDR3 reads CASSPEGQGLRNEKLFF. The CDR3 DNA is TGTGCCAGCTCACCAGAGGGGCAGGGGCTCCGTAATGAAAAACTGTTTTTT.